This TCR beta chain was sequenced during a study of blood T cell repertoires in COVID-19. Study-wide context: In each case, the material was cDNA or gDNA derived from T cells, B-cell-depleted T cells, or PBMCs.

Sequencing was performed with immunoSEQ multiplex PCR; in TCRdb, only in-frame clones are kept and a portion is missing. There are roughly 150,000 clones in the sample; roughly 93% occur only once, and less than 2% lies in the top ten. The sample taken for sequencing was peripheral blood. The sequence derives from a woman between 55 and 75 years old with COVID-19, enrolled during active disease.

CDR3 nucleotide sequence: TGTGCCAGCAGCCCGAACCCGGGACAGGGGGCTTATGGCTACACCTTC. This sequence encodes CASSPNPGQGAYGYTF. The chain combines TRBV5-4 with TRBJ1-2, with 12 bases lining up with TRBD1. The CDR3 is 16 residues long. The J segment lost 5 bases and the V segment lost 4 bases, leaving 9 bases of the junction unmatched. Germline V lookup: CDR1 SGHNT, CDR2 YYREEE (reference sequence).